The source of this T cell receptor (beta chain) is a study of T cell responses to AZD1222 COVID-19 vaccine. A word on this clone: Its antigen remains unidentified.

The protocol was immunoSEQ multiplex PCR, while the TCRdb copy is restricted to in-frame clones and leaves out a portion. The sample carries some 140,000 clones, more than 85% recorded once. Germline V gives CDR1 SGHTS, CDR2 YDEGEE. CDR3 size: 14 residues. V was shortened by 10 bases and J by 7 bases, with 23 bases between the two germline ends. Overall study results and limits: Spike-wide coverage was observed for vaccine-associated CD4 TCRs, with dominant responses at 160-218 and 743-854. Spike-specific TCR breadth and depth were elevated following two AZD1222 doses. The repertoires were collected only after the peak T cell response.

This specimen consisted of peripheral blood, obtained on day 0 of AZD1222 vaccination. This TCR derives from an adult in good health. This rearrangement joins TRBV5-8 to TRBJ1-2; tentatively, D is TRBD1 (5 bases). The CDR3 sequence: CAVQPGAGGLGYTF. The CDR3 DNA follows: TGTGCCGTCCAACCGGGCGCCGGGGGACTTGGCTACACCTTC.